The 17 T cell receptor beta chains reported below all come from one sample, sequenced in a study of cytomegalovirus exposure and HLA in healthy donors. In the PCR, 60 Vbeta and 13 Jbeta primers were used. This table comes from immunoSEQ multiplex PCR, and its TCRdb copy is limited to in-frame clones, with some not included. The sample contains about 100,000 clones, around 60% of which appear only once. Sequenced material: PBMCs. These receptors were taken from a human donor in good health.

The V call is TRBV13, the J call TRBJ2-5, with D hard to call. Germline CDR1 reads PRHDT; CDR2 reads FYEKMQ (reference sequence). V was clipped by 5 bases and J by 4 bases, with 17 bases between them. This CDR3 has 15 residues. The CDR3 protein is CASSPSEAIGETQYF. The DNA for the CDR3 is TGTGCCAGCAGCCCAAGTGAGGCGATAGGAGAGACCCAGTACTTC.

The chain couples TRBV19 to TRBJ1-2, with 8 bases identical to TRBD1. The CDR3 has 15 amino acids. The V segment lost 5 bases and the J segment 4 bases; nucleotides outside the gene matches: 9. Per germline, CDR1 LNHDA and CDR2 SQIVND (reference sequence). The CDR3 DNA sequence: TGTGCCAGTAGTCTGGACAGGGTATCCTTCTATGGCTACACCTTC. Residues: CASSLDRVSFYGYTF.

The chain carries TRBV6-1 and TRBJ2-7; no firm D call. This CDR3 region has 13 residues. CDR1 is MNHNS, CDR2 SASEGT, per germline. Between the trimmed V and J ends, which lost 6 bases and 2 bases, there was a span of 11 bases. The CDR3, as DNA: TGTGCCAGCAGGCAGGCCTCTACCTACGAGCAGTACTTC. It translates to CASRQASTYEQYF.

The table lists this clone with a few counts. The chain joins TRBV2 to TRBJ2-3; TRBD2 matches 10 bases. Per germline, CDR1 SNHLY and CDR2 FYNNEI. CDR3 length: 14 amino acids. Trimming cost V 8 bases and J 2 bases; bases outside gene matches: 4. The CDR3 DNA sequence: TGTGCCAGCCAGCGGGAGGGCCTCACAGATACGCAGTATTTT. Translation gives CASQREGLTDTQYF.

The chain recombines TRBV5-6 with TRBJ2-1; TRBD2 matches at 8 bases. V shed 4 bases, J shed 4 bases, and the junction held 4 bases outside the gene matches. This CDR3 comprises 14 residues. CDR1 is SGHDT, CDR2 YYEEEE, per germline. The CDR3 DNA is TGTGCCAGCAGCCCGGGACTAGTTTACAATGAGCAGTTCTTC. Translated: CASSPGLVYNEQFF.

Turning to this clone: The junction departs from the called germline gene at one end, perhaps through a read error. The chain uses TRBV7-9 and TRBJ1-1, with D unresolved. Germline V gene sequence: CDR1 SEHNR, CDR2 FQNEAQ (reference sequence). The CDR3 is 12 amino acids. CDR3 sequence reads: CSSTTPSTEAFF. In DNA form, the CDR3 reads TGTTCCAGCACCACCCCGAGCACTGAAGCTTTCTTT.

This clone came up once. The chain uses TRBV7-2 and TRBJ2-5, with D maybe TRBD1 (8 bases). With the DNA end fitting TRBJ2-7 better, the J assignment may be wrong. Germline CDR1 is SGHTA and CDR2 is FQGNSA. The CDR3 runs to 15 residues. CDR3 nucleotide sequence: TGTGCCAGCACCTTGACCGGACAGGGAGGGTACGAGCAGTACTTC. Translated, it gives CASTLTGQGGYEQYF.

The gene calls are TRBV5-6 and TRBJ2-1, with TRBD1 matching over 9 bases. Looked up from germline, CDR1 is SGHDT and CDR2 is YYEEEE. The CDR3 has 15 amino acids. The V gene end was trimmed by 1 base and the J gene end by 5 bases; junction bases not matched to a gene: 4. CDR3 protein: CASSLFWTGDNEQFF. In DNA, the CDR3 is TGTGCCAGCAGCTTGTTTTGGACAGGGGACAATGAGCAGTTCTTC.

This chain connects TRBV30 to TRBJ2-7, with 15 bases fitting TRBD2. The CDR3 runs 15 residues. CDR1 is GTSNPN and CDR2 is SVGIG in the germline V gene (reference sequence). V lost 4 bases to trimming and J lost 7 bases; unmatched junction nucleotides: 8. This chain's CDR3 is CAWTHGLAGGREQYF. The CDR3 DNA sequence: TGTGCCTGGACCCATGGACTAGCGGGAGGGCGGGAGCAGTACTTC.

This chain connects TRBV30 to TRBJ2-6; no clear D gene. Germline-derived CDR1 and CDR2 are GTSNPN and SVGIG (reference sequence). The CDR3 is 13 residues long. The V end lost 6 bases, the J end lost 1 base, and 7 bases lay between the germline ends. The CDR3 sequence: CACPLSGANVLTF. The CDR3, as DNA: TGTGCCTGCCCCTTGTCTGGGGCCAACGTCCTGACTTTC.

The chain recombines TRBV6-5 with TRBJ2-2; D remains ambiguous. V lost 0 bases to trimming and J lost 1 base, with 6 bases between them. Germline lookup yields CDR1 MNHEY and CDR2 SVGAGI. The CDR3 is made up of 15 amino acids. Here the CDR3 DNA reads TGTGCCAGCAGTTACTCGAACAGGAACACCGGGGAGCTGTTTTTT. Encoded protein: CASSYSNRNTGELFF.

The CDR3 nucleotides read TGTGCCAGCAGCTTGGGGAGTTCGGGACAGGGGGCGGATGGCTACACCTTC. Protein sequence: CASSLGSSGQGADGYTF. The rearrangement joins TRBV5-4 to TRBJ1-2, with 12 bases that match TRBD1. Trimming cost V 0 bases and J 6 bases; bases outside gene matches: 9. The V gene's germline CDR1 is SGHNT and CDR2 YYREEE (reference sequence). The CDR3 extends over 17 amino acids.

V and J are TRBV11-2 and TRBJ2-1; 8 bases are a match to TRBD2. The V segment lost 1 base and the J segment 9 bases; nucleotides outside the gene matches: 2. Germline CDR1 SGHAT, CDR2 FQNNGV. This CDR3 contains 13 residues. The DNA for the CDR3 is TGTGCCAGCAGCTTAGCGGGAGGGCCTGAGCAGTTCTTC. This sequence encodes CASSLAGGPEQFF.

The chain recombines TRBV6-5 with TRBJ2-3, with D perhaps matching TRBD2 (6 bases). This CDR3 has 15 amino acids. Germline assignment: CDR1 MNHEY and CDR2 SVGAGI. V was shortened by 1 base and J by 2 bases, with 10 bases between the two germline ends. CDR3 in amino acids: CASSYFSGYTDTQYF. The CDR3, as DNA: TGTGCCAGCAGTTACTTTAGCGGCTACACAGATACGCAGTATTTT.

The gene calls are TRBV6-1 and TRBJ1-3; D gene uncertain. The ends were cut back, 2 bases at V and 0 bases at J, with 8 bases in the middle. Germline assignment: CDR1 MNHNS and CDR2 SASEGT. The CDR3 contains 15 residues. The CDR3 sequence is CASSEILNSGNTIYF. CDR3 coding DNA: TGTGCCAGCAGTGAAATTTTAAACTCTGGAAACACCATATATTTT.

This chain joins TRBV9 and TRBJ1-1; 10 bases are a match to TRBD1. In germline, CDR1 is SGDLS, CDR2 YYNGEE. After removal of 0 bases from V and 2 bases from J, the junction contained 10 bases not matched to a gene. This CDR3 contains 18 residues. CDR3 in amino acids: CASSVETGTGVFNTEAFF. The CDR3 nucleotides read TGTGCCAGCAGCGTAGAGACCGGGACAGGGGTTTTTAACACTGAAGCTTTCTTT.

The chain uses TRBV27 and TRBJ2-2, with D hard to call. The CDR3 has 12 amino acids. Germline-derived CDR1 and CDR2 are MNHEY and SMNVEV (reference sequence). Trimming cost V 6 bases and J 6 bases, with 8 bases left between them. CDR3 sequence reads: CASSQFSGELFF. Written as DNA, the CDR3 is TGTGCCAGCAGCCAGTTTTCCGGGGAGCTGTTTTTT.